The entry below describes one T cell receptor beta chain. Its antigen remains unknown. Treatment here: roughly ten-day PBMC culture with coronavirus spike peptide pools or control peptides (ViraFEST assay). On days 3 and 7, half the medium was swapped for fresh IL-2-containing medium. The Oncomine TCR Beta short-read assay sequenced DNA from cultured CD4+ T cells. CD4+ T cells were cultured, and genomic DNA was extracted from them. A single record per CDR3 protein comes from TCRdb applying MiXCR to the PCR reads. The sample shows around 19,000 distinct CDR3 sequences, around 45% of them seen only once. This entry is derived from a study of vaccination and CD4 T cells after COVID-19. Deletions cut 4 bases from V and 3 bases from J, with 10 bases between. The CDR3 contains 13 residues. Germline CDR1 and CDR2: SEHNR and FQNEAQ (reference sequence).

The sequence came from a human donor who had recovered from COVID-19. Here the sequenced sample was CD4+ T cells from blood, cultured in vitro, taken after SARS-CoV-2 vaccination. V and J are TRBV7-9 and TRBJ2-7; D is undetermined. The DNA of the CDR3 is TGTGCCAGCAGCTGGACCGGGTTCTACGAGCAGTACTTC. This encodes CASSWTGFYEQYF.